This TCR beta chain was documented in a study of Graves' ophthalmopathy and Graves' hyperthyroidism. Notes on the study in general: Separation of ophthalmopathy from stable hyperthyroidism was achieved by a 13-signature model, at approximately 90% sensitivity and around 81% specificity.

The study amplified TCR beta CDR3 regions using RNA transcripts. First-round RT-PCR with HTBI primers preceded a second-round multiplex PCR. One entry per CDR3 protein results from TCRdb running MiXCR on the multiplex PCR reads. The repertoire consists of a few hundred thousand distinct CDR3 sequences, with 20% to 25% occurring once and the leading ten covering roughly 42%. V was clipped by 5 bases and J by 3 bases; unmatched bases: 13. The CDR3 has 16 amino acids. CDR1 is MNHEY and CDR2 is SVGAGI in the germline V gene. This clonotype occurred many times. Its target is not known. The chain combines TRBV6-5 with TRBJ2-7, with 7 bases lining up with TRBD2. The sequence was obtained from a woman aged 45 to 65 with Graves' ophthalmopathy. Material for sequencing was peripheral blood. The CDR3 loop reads CASSRLSSGKNYEQYF. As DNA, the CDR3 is TGTGCCAGCAGTCGTCTTTCTAGCGGCAAGAACTACGAGCAGTACTTC.